These T cell receptor beta chains were read from a single sample in a study of cytomegalovirus exposure and HLA in healthy donors. Profiling relied on immunoSEQ multiplex PCR, and the TCRdb table lists in-frame clones only, not all of them. The table lists 170,000 or so clones, 80% to 85% of them singletons, with 2.5% to 3% in the top ten. The sample was PBMCs. Every receptor here comes from a young woman in good health and CMV-seropositive. The CDR3 runs from the conserved cysteine through the conserved F or W.

>TRBV29-1|15
CSVEGQGKTRYEQYF
>TRBV5-1|15
CASSAQQGLGETQYF
>TRBV7-3|16
CASSLFGRGTNTEAFF
>TRBV5-8|14
CASSLMTAQETQYF
>TRBV7-2|14
CASSLAGGFEKLFF
>TRBV9|15
CASSEGAGGAFEQFF
>TRBV7-2|12
CASSSVVGELFF
>TRBV2|15
CARSVQVSGANVLTF
>TRBV5-1|15
CASSLETGGIEKLFF
>TRBV28|14
CASSTGGFGNTIYF